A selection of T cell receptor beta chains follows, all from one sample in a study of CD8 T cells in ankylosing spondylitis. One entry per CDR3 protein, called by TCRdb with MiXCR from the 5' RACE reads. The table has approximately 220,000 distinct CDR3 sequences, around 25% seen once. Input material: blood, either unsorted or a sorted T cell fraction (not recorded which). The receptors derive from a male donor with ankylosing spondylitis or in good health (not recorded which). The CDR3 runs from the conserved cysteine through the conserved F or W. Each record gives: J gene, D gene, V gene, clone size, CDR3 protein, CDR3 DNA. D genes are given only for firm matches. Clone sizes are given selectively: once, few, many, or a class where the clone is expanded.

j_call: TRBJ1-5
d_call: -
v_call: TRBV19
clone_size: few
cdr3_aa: CASSPRDSNQPQHF
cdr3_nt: TGTGCCAGTAGTCCGCGGGATAGCAATCAGCCCCAGCATTTT

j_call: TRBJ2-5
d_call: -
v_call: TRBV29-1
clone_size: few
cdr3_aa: CSVGGESETQYF
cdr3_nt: TGCAGCGTTGGTGGAGAATCGGAGACCCAGTACTTC

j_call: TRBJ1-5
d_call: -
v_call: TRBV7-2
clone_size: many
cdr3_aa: CASSLGPYSNQPQHF
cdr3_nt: TGTGCCAGCAGCTTAGGGCCGTATAGCAATCAGCCCCAGCATTTT

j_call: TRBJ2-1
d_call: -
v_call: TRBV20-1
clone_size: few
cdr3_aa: CSASEVWNNEQFF
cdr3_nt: TGCAGTGCTAGCGAGGTGTGGAACAATGAGCAGTTCTTC

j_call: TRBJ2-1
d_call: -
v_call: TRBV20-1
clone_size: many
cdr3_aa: CSARAAGRRNEQFF
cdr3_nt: TGCAGTGCTAGAGCAGCAGGGCGGAGAAATGAGCAGTTCTTC

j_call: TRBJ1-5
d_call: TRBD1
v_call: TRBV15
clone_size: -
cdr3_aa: CATSRGDRVLSGQPQHF
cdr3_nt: TGTGCCACCAGCAGAGGGGACAGGGTATTATCAGGTCAGCCCCAGCATTTT

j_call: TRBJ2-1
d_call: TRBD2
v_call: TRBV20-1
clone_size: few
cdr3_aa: CSAHKREGLYNEQFF
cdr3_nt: TGCAGTGCTCATAAGCGGGAGGGCCTCTACAATGAGCAGTTCTTC

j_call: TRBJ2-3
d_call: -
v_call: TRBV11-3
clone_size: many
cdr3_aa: CASSPERGGDTQYF
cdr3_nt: TGTGCCAGCAGCCCAGAGAGGGGGGGAGATACGCAGTATTTT

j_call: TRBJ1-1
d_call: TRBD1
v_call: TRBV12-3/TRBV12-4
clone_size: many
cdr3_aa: CASSLQGASAFF
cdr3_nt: TGTGCCAGCAGTCTTCAGGGGGCGAGCGCTTTCTTT

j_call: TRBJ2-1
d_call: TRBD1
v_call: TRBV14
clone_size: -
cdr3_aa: CASSQVDRGHNEQFF
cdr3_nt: TGTGCCAGCAGCCAAGTGGACAGGGGCCACAATGAGCAGTTCTTC

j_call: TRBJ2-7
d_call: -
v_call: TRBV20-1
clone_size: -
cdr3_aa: CSAANGDEQYF
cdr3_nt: TGCAGTGCAGCAAACGGGGACGAGCAGTACTTC

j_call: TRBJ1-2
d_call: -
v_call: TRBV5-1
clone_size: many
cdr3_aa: CASSPAGQGYGYTF
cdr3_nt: TGCGCCAGCAGCCCGGCTGGGCAGGGGTATGGCTACACCTTC

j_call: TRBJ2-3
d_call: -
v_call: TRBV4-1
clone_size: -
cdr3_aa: CASSPKWSNTDTQYF
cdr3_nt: TGCGCCAGCAGCCCTAAATGGAGTAACACAGATACGCAGTATTTT

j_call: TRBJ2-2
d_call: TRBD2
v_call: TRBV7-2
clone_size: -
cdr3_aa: CASSIQIAGTGELFF
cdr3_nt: TGTGCCAGCAGCATCCAGATAGCGGGAACCGGGGAGCTGTTTTTT

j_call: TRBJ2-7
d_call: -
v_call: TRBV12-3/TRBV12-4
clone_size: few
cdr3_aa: CASSAQGIFGEQYF
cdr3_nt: TGTGCCAGCAGTGCCCAGGGTATATTCGGCGAGCAGTACTTC

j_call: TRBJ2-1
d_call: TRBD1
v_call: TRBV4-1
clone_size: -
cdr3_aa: CASSRSGQGAGYEQFF
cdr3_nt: TGCGCCAGCAGCCGATCGGGACAGGGGGCGGGGTATGAGCAGTTCTTC

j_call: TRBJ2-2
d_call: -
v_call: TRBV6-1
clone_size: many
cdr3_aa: CASSLQGRGTGELFF
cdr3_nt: TGTGCCAGCAGTCTGCAGGGGAGGGGAACCGGGGAGCTGTTTTTT

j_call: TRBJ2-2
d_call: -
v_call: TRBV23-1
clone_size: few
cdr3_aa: CASSQGGNTGELFF
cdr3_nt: TGCGCCAGCAGTCAGGGGGGCAACACCGGGGAGCTGTTTTTT

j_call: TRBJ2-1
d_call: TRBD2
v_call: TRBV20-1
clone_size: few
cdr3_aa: CSARALAGGNEQFF
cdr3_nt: TGCAGTGCTAGAGCTCTAGCGGGAGGGAATGAGCAGTTCTTC

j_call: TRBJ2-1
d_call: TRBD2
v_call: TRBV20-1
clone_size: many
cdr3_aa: CSASRTSGTRNEQFF
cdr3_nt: TGCAGTGCTAGCAGGACTAGCGGGACCCGTAATGAGCAGTTCTTC

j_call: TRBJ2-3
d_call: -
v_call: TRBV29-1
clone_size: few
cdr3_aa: CSAGRDTQYF
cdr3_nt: TGCAGCGCTGGACGAGATACGCAGTATTTT

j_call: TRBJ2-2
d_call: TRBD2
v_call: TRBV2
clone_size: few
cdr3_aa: CASNIPSGRVANTGELFF
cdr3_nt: TGTGCCAGCAATATACCCAGCGGGAGGGTCGCGAACACCGGGGAGCTGTTTTTT

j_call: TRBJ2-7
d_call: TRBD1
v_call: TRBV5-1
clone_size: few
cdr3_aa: CANYRGQTYEQYF
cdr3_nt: TGCGCCAACTACCGGGGACAGACCTACGAGCAGTACTTC

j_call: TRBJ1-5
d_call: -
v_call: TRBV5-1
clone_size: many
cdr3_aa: CASSLEGYQPQHF
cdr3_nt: TGCGCCAGCAGCTTGGAGGGGTACCAGCCCCAGCATTTT

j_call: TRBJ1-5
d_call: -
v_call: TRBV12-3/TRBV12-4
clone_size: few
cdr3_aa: CASSSREGNQPQHF
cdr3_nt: TGTGCCAGCAGTTCTCGGGAGGGCAATCAGCCCCAGCATTTT

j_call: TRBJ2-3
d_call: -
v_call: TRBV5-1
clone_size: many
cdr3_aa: CASSLERARTDTQYF
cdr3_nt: TGCGCCAGCAGCTTGGAGAGGGCCCGCACAGATACGCAGTATTTT

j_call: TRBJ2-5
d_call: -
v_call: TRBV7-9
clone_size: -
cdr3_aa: CASSLRQDQETQYF
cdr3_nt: TGTGCCAGCAGCTTAAGGCAGGATCAAGAGACCCAGTACTTC

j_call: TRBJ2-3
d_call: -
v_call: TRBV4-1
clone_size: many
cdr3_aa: CASSLVFSGTDTQYF
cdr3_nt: TGCGCCAGCAGCCTGGTTTTTTCGGGCACAGATACGCAGTATTTT

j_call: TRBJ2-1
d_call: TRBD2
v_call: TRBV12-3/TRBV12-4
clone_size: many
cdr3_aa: CASRTGTSMGEQFF
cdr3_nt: TGTGCCAGCAGGACCGGGACTAGCATGGGTGAGCAGTTCTTC

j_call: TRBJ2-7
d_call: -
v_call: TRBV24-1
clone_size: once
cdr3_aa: CATSDSSFPYEQYF
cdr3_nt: TGTGCCACCAGTGATTCGAGCTTTCCCTACGAGCAGTACTTC

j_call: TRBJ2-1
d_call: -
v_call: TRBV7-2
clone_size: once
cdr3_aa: CASSLGGLARNEQFF
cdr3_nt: TGTGCCAGCAGCTTAGGCGGGCTAGCGCGTAATGAGCAGTTCTTC

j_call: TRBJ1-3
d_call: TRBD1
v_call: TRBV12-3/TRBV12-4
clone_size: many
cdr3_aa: CASSSAGDRLTGNTIYF
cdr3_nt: TGTGCCAGCAGTTCCGCTGGGGACAGGCTAACTGGAAACACCATATATTTT

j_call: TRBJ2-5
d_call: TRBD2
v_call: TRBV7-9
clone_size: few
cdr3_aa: CASSKPAGLAETQYF
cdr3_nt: TGTGCCAGCAGCAAACCGGCGGGACTAGCCGAGACCCAGTACTTC

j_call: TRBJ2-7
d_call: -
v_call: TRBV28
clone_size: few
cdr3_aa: CASSRTRAPYEQYF
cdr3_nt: TGTGCCAGCAGCAGGACAAGGGCTCCCTACGAGCAGTACTTC

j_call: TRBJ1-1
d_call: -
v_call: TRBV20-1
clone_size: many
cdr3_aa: CSARDQQNTEAFF
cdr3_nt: TGCAGTGCTAGAGATCAGCAGAACACTGAAGCTTTCTTT

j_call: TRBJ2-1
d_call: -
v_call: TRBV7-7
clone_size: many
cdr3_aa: CASSPGTNNEQFF
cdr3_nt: TGTGCTAGCAGCCCAGGGACAAACAATGAGCAGTTCTTC

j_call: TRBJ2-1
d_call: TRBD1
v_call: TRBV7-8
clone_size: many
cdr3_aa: CASSLDRALRNEQFF
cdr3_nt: TGTGCCAGCAGCCTCGACAGGGCTCTTCGGAATGAGCAGTTCTTC

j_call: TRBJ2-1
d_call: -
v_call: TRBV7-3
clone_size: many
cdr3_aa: CASSQGTANEQFF
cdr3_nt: TGTGCCAGCAGCCAGGGAACTGCGAATGAGCAGTTCTTC

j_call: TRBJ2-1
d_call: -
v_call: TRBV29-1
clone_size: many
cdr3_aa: CSVHGSYNEQFF
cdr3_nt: TGCAGCGTCCACGGCTCCTACAATGAGCAGTTCTTC

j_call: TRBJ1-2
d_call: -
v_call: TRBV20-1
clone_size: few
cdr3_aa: CSASVRTNYGYTF
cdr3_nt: TGCAGTGCTAGTGTCAGAACTAACTATGGCTACACCTTC

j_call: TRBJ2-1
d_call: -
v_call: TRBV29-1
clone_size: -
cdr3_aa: CSAGTHSGNEQFF
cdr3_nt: TGCAGCGCCGGGACCCATTCGGGCAATGAGCAGTTCTTC

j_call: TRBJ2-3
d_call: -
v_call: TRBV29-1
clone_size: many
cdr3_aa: CSAAGTLTDTQYF
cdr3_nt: TGCAGCGCAGCCGGGACCTTGACAGATACGCAGTATTTT

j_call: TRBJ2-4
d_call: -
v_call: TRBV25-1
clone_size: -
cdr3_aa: CASSASDGGGRAKNIQYF
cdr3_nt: TGTGCCAGCAGTGCTTCTGATGGGGGGGGCAGAGCCAAAAACATTCAGTACTTC

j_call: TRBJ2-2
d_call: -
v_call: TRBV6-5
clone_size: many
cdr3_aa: CASSYFSGVSPGELFF
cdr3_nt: TGTGCCAGCAGTTACTTCTCAGGGGTGTCCCCCGGGGAGCTGTTTTTT

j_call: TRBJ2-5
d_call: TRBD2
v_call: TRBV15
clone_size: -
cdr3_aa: CATSREGQETQYF
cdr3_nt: TGTGCCACCAGCCGGGAGGGCCAAGAGACCCAGTACTTC

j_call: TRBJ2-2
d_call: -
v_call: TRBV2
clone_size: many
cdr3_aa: CASSVGQFPGGELFF
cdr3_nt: TGTGCCAGCAGCGTCGGACAGTTCCCTGGCGGGGAGCTGTTTTTT

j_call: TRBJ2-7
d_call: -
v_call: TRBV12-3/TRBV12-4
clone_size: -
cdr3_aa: CASSFSDRRIGEQYF
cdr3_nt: TGTGCCAGCAGTTTCTCCGATCGGCGCATCGGCGAGCAGTACTTC

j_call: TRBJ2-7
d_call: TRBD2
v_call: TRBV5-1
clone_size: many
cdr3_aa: CASSFGTSIYEQYF
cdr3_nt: TGCGCCAGCAGCTTTGGGACTAGCATCTACGAGCAGTACTTC

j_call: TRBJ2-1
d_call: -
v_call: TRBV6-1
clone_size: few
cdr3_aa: CASSAPSSVPYNEQFF
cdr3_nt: TGTGCCAGCAGTGCCCCGAGCTCAGTCCCCTACAATGAGCAGTTCTTC

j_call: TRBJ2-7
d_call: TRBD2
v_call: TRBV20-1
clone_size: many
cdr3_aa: CSARSGASVSYEQYF
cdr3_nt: TGCAGTGCTAGGAGCGGGGCTAGCGTTTCCTACGAGCAGTACTTC

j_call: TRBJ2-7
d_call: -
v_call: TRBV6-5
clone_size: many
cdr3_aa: CASSGPREQYF
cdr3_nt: TGTGCCAGCAGCGGACCTAGGGAGCAGTACTTC

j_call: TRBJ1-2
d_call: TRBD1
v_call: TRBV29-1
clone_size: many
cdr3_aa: CSVEFAGGIGYTF
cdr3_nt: TGCAGCGTTGAATTCGCAGGGGGCATTGGCTACACCTTC

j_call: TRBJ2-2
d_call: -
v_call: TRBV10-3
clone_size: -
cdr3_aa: CAISESGATGELFF
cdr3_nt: TGTGCCATCAGTGAGTCTGGGGCAACCGGGGAGCTGTTTTTT

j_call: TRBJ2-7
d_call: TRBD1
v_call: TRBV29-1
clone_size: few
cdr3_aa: CSVKGQTYEQYF
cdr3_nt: TGCAGCGTGAAGGGACAGACCTACGAGCAGTACTTC